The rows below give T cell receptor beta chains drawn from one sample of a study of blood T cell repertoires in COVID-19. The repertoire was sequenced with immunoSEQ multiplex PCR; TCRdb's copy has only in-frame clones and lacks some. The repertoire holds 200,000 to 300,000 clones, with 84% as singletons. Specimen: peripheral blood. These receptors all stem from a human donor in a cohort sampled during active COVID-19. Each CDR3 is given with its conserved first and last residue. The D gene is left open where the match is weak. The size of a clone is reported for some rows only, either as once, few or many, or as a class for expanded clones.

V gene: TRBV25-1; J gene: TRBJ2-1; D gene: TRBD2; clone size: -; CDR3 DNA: TGTGCCAGCAGTGTCCCGACTAGCGCCCTAAGGAATGAGCAGTTCTTC; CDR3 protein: CASSVPTSALRNEQFF
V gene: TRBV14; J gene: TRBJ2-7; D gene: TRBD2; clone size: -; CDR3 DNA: TGTGCCAGCAGCCAAGTAGCGGGAGGTGGCGAGCAGTACTTC; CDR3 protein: CASSQVAGGGEQYF
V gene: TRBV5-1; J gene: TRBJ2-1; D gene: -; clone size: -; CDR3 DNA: TGCGCCAGCAGCGTAAGCGGGGAGCAGTTCTTC; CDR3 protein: CASSVSGEQFF
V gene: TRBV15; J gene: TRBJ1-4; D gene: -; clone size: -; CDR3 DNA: TGTGCCACCAGCAGGCCTCCGCGGGAACGATACGGTGAAAAACTGTTTTTT; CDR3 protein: CATSRPPRERYGEKLFF
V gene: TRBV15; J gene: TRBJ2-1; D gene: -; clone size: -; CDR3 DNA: TGTGCCACCAGCAGAGATGGGGGCGGGGGTATGTACAATGAGCAGTTCTTC; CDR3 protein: CATSRDGGGGMYNEQFF
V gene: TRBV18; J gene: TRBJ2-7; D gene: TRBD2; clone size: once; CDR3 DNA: TGTGCCAGCTCACCACAATCTCCCGGGACTAGTTTATCCTACGAGCAGTACTTC; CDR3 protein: CASSPQSPGTSLSYEQYF
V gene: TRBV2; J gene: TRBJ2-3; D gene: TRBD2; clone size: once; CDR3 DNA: TGTGCCAGCAGACATGGACTAGCGGGTGGCACAGATACGCAGTATTTT; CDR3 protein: CASRHGLAGGTDTQYF
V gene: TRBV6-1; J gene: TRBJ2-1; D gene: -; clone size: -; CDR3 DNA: TGTGCCAGCAGTGAAGACGGATCGAGGTATGAGCAGTTCTTC; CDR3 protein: CASSEDGSRYEQFF
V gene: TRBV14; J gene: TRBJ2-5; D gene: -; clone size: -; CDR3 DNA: TGTGCCAGCAGCCTCAACCTAGCGTCCCAAGAGACCCAGTACTTC; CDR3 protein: CASSLNLASQETQYF
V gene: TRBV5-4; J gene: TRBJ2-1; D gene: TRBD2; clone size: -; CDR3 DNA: TGTGCCAGCAGCTTGGTGGGGACTAGCGGGAGATACGAGCAGTTCTTC; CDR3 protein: CASSLVGTSGRYEQFF
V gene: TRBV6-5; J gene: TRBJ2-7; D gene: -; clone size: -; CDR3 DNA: TGTGCCAGCAGACTCTTCGCCAGGTCCTACGAGCAGTACTTC; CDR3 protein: CASRLFARSYEQYF